This TCR beta chain was sequenced for a study of T cell responses to AZD1222 COVID-19 vaccine. Generated by immunoSEQ multiplex PCR, the TCRdb table keeps only in-frame clones and is missing some. The sample gives some 110,000 clones, more than 70% of which show up once; roughly 4.2% is in the top ten. Worth noting for this clone: Antigen: not known.

The CDR3 contains 11 residues. Germline CDR1 GTSNPN, CDR2 SVGIG (reference sequence). Trimming removed 3 bases at V and 7 bases at J, with 6 bases between. General study findings and limits: When two AZD1222 doses had been given, Spike-specific TCR breadth and depth rose.

Sequenced material: peripheral blood, taken on day 0 of AZD1222 vaccination. The TCR sequence derives from an adult in good health. This chain joins TRBV30 and TRBJ2-2, with D maybe TRBD2 (5 bases). The CDR3 DNA follows: TGTGCCTGGAGAGAGGGCGGGGAGCTGTTTTTT. Its protein is CAWREGGELFF.